Listed here are 30 T cell receptor beta chains from one sample, sequenced in a study of T cell changes during pregnancy in multiple sclerosis (dated by TCRdb to between 2019 and 2020). Library preparation used the immunoSEQ multiplex PCR assay. Drawn from immuneACCESS, this table holds only the in-frame rearrangements with V and J called that TCRdb kept. Clones are partly lost; checked studies trace under half to an unresolved V gene and leave the rest unexplained. The sample profile shows fewer than 40,000 clones; 89% of them were found once. The ten largest clonotypes hold around 5% of the sample. Sequences were derived from CD8+ T cells from peripheral blood mononuclear cells, sampled in the first trimester of pregnancy. These receptors were taken from a female donor with multiple sclerosis, enrolled in a pregnancy study.

This chain links TRBV19 with TRBJ2-7, with TRBD2 as a possible D gene (6 bases). The CDR3 is 14 amino acids. The germline CDR1 and CDR2 sequences are LNHDA and SQIVND (reference sequence). The ends were cut back, 6 bases at V and 4 bases at J, with 16 bases in the middle. The CDR3 nucleotides are TGTGCCAGTAGCGGGATATTCGGGGGATACGAGCAGTACTTC. This translates into CASSGIFGGYEQYF.

This chain joins TRBV29-1 and TRBJ2-1; TRBD2 agrees at 8 bases. Germline V gives CDR1 SQVTM, CDR2 ANQGSEA. The J segment lost 7 bases and the V segment lost 7 bases, leaving 15 bases of the junction unmatched. CDR3 length: 15 residues. The CDR3 bases are TGCAGCGGAGCAGAGGTACGGGAGGGCCCTAATGAGCAGTTCTTC. Amino acids: CSGAEVREGPNEQFF.

This chain connects TRBV9 to TRBJ2-7; the D gene is possibly TRBD2 (5 bases). The V gene's germline CDR1 is SGDLS and CDR2 YYNGEE. The CDR3 is made up of 15 amino acids. Trimming shortened V by 4 bases and J by 2 bases, and 16 bases separated the two germline ends. DNA for the CDR3: TGTGCCAGCAGCCCCGCCGGGGTTGGTACCTACGAGCAGTACTTC. Protein: CASSPAGVGTYEQYF.

The rearrangement joins TRBV27 to TRBJ2-2; D is possibly TRBD2 (5 bases). Germline V lookup: CDR1 MNHEY, CDR2 SMNVEV (reference sequence). V was shortened by 0 bases and J by 9 bases, with 14 bases between the two germline ends. The CDR3 runs 15 residues. CDR3 residues: CASSLSVGVSRELFF. CDR3 nucleotide sequence: TGTGCCAGCAGTTTATCCGTGGGAGTTTCCAGGGAGCTGTTTTTT.

A word on this clone: The junction departs from the called germline gene at one end, perhaps through a read error. V usage is TRBV28 and J usage is TRBJ1-1; 7 nucleotides align to TRBD1. This CDR3 has 15 residues. Germline V gene data show CDR1 as MDHEN and CDR2 as SYDVKM. CDR3 sequence (DNA): TGTGCCAGCAGCCAGCAGACAGGGTGGAACTCTGAAGCTTTCTTT. Its translation: CASSQQTGWNSEAFF.

The V and J genes are TRBV7-9 and TRBJ1-3; possible D gene TRBD1, 5 bases. Per germline, CDR1 SEHNR and CDR2 FQNEAQ (reference sequence). V was trimmed by 1 base and J by 2 bases, leaving 9 bases between them. This CDR3 has 15 amino acids. The CDR3 nucleotides read TGTGCCAGCAGCTTAGGTACAGGTCCTGGAAACACCATATATTTT. Its translation: CASSLGTGPGNTIYF.

This clone occurred once. The gene calls are TRBV4-1 and TRBJ1-5; no reliable D call. The V gene's germline CDR1 is MGHRA and CDR2 YSYEKL. The CDR3 loop spans 16 amino acids. The V and J ends lost 6 bases and 3 bases respectively, with 18 bases between them. The CDR3 nucleotides read TGCGCCAGCAGACAGCACAGTTCGGTCTACAATCAGCCCCAGCATTTT. Amino acid sequence: CASRQHSSVYNQPQHF.

V usage is TRBV7-3 and J usage is TRBJ2-3; perhaps TRBD1 as D (6 bases). The V gene's germline CDR1 is SGHTA and CDR2 FQGTGA. Trimming removed 6 bases from V and 0 bases from J, with 16 bases in between. The CDR3 contains 16 residues. The CDR3 DNA sequence: TGTGCCAGCAGTAAGGGGGTAGCGTCTAGCACAGATACGCAGTATTTT. It translates to CASSKGVASSTDTQYF.

The J gene is TRBJ1-1, the V gene TRBV4-1; D is perhaps TRBD1 (5 bases). This CDR3 is 14 amino acids long. Per germline, CDR1 MGHRA and CDR2 YSYEKL. Trimming shortened V by 1 base and J by 5 bases, and 11 bases separated the two germline ends. The CDR3 region is CASSQAGVGTEAFF. CDR3 coding DNA: TGCGCCAGCAGCCAAGCGGGGGTAGGTACTGAAGCTTTCTTT.

Only one count was recorded for this clone. The genes are TRBV11-2 and TRBJ2-7, with D tentatively TRBD2 (5 bases). Germline CDR1 SGHAT, CDR2 FQNNGV. CDR3 length equals 16 residues. Trimming took 5 bases from V and 0 from J, leaving 17 bases between them. CDR3 residues: CASSTRPGRDSYEQYF. Here the CDR3 DNA reads TGTGCCAGCAGCACTAGACCTGGACGTGACTCCTACGAGCAGTACTTC. The entire variable domain, with the rest obtained from reference TRBV11-2 and TRBJ2-7, is as follows: EAGVAQSPRYKIIEKRQSVAFWCNPISGHATLYWYQQILGQGPKLLIQFQNNGVVDDSQLPKDRFSAERLKGVDSTLKIQPAKLEDSAVYLCASSTRPGRDSYEQYFGPGTRLTVT.

The chain carries TRBV7-2 and TRBJ2-7; 7 positions match TRBD2. The CDR3 extends over 18 amino acids. The V gene's germline CDR1 is SGHTA and CDR2 FQGNSA. The J segment lost 5 bases and the V segment lost 1 base, leaving 17 bases of the junction unmatched. The CDR3 sequence: CASSLGWASGTLEDEQYF. DNA for the CDR3: TGTGCCAGCAGCTTAGGATGGGCTAGCGGCACCCTCGAGGACGAGCAGTACTTC.

The chain is built from TRBV4-1 and TRBJ2-5, with TRBD1 matching 10 bases. Germline-derived CDR1 and CDR2 are MGHRA and YSYEKL. V trimming: 0 bases; J trimming: 5 bases; junction bases outside the gene matches: 6. The CDR3 length is 16 residues. The CDR3 protein is CASSQEAGQGWETQYF. DNA of the CDR3: TGCGCCAGCAGCCAAGAAGCGGGACAGGGGTGGGAGACCCAGTACTTC.

This chain's CDR3 is CASRDGQGEGEKLFF. Written as DNA, the CDR3 is TGTGCCAGCAGGGATGGACAGGGGGAAGGTGAAAAACTGTTTTTT. The J gene is TRBJ1-4, the V gene TRBV25-1, with TRBD1 matching 10 bases. Germline assignment: CDR1 MGHDK and CDR2 SYGVNS. CDR3 length: 15 amino acids. V dropped 6 bases and J dropped 7; count of bases not matched to a gene: 8.

This chain connects TRBV7-6 to TRBJ2-1; weak D call: TRBD2 (5 bases). The V end lost 6 bases, the J end lost 1 base, and 25 bases lay between the germline ends. This CDR3 is 19 amino acids long. From germline, CDR1 is SGHVS and CDR2 FNYEAQ. CDR3: CASSSGREPPFYSYNEQFF. The CDR3, as DNA: TGTGCCAGCAGTAGTGGAAGGGAGCCACCCTTCTATTCCTACAATGAGCAGTTCTTC.

The gene calls are TRBV4-1 and TRBJ1-1; no definite D call. The CDR3 consists of 16 residues. V was pared by 0 bases and J by 0 bases, with 11 bases between. CDR1 MGHRA and CDR2 YSYEKL come from the germline V gene. The chain's CDR3 is CASSQDPPGMNTEAFF. CDR3 nucleotide sequence: TGCGCCAGCAGCCAAGACCCACCCGGGATGAACACTGAAGCTTTCTTT.

This chain links TRBV30 with TRBJ1-1; D ambiguous. The CDR3 spans 13 residues. CDR1 is GTSNPN, CDR2 SVGIG, per germline (reference sequence). Trimming pared 4 bases from V and 1 base from J, leaving 10 bases between. CDR3 DNA: TGTGCCTGGACCCTGGGAGGGAACACTGAAGCTTTCTTT. It specifies CAWTLGGNTEAFF.

CDR3 protein: CASSQDPTGYQEEKLFF. CDR3 sequence (DNA): TGCGCCAGCAGCCAAGATCCCACAGGGTATCAAGAGGAAAAACTGTTTTTT. The chain couples TRBV4-3 to TRBJ1-4; D is perhaps TRBD1 (6 bases). This CDR3 has 17 residues. The germline V gene encodes CDR1 LGHNA and CDR2 YSLEER. V dropped 0 bases and J dropped 8 bases, with 19 bases sitting between them.

This CDR3 reads CASSLGQGRETQYF. The CDR3, as DNA: TGTGCCAGCAGTTTGGGTCAGGGGAGAGAGACCCAGTACTTC. The chain joins TRBV27 to TRBJ2-5; D perhaps matches TRBD1 (6 bases). The ends were cut back, 3 bases at V and 4 bases at J, with 12 bases in the middle. The CDR3 contains 14 residues. Germline V gene sequence: CDR1 MNHEY, CDR2 SMNVEV (reference sequence).

This chain joins TRBV5-1 and TRBJ2-2; no clear D. V lost 4 bases, J lost 3 bases, and 4 bases lay in between. The CDR3 totals 12 residues. Germline lookup yields CDR1 SGHRS and CDR2 YFSETQ. The CDR3 bases are TGCGCCAGCAGCACTTACACCGGGGAGCTGTTTTTT. It encodes CASSTYTGELFF.

This clone is a singleton in its sample. The chain employs TRBV27 and TRBJ2-7; 15 nucleotides align to TRBD2. The germline CDR1 and CDR2 sequences are MNHEY and SMNVEV (reference sequence). Losses at the gene ends were 4 bases for V and 9 bases for J; bases not matched to a gene: 10. The CDR3 contains 16 residues. The CDR3 loop is CASSSGTSGGLRMQYF. The CDR3 DNA reads as TGTGCCAGCAGTTCTGGGACTAGCGGGGGGTTACGGATGCAGTACTTC.

This chain uses TRBV13 with TRBJ2-1; tentative D call: TRBD1 (6 bases). Germline CDR1 and CDR2: PRHDT and FYEKMQ (reference sequence). The CDR3 contains 15 residues. V was clipped by 1 base and J by 2 bases, with 9 bases between them. The CDR3 DNA reads TGTGCCAGCAGCTTAGTTACAGGGACCTACAATGAGCAGTTCTTC. Translating it yields CASSLVTGTYNEQFF. Drawing the rest from reference TRBV13 and TRBJ2-1, the complete variable domain is AAGVIQSPRHLIKEKRETATLKCYPIPRHDTVYWYQQGPGQDPQFLISFYEKMQSDKGSIPDRFSAQQFSDYHSELNMSSLELGDSALYFCASSLVTGTYNEQFFGPGTRLTVL.

V usage is TRBV5-6 and J usage is TRBJ2-2, with 10 positions matching TRBD2. The CDR3 runs to 18 residues. CDR1 is SGHDT and CDR2 is YYEEEE in the germline V gene. The V gene end was trimmed by 0 bases and the J gene end by 4 bases; junction bases not matched to a gene: 9. In nucleotides, the CDR3 is TGTGCCAGCAGCTTGGTGCAGGGCCCTAGCGGGAGCACCGGGGAGCTGTTTTTT. Its translation: CASSLVQGPSGSTGELFF.

The chain employs TRBV6-6 and TRBJ2-7; 10 nucleotides align to TRBD1. Trimming at V came to 5 bases and at J to 5 bases, leaving 3 bases not matched to a gene. Germline CDR1 and CDR2: MNHNY and SVGAGI (reference sequence). This CDR3 has 13 amino acids. The CDR3 region is CASSGQGVHEQYF. As DNA, the CDR3 is TGTGCCAGCAGTGGACAGGGGGTCCACGAGCAGTACTTC.

The chain employs TRBV6-6 and TRBJ2-7; D unresolved. The germline CDR1 and CDR2 sequences are MNHNY and SVGAGI (reference sequence). The ends were cut back, 2 bases at V and 3 bases at J, with 8 bases in the middle. The CDR3 has 13 residues. As DNA, the CDR3 is TGTGCCAGCAGTTACCCCGGGTTCTACGAGCAGTACTTC. Amino acid sequence: CASSYPGFYEQYF.

The chain recombines TRBV29-1 with TRBJ2-1, with 7 positions matching TRBD2. J was trimmed by 3 bases and V by 8 bases; bases with no gene match: 13. CDR1 is SQVTM and CDR2 is ANQGSEA in the germline V gene. This CDR3 spans 15 amino acids. The CDR3 region has the DNA TGCAGCATAGTGGGGCCAGCGGGAATCTACAATGAGCAGTTCTTC. Amino acid sequence: CSIVGPAGIYNEQFF.

This clone was seen a single time. The gene calls are TRBV7-9 and TRBJ1-4; 7 bases are shared with TRBD1. With 4 bases clipped from V and 3 bases from J, the junction kept 11 bases outside the gene matches. The V gene's germline CDR1 is SEHNR and CDR2 FQNEAQ (reference sequence). The CDR3 sequence is 17 residues long. This CDR3 reads CASSSRLRDSPNEKLFF. CDR3 coding DNA: TGTGCCAGCAGCTCCCGACTTCGGGACAGCCCTAATGAAAAACTGTTTTTT.

The rearrangement links TRBV27 to TRBJ1-4; D possibly corresponds to TRBD1 (6 bases). The length of the CDR3 is 15 residues. The germline CDR1 and CDR2 sequences are MNHEY and SMNVEV (reference sequence). Trimming shortened V by 0 bases and J by 5 bases, and 10 bases separated the two germline ends. CDR3 loop: CASSLSKGGNEKLFF. In DNA, the CDR3 is TGTGCCAGCAGTTTATCGAAGGGGGGGAATGAAAAACTGTTTTTT.

The chain joins TRBV7-8 to TRBJ2-7; the match to TRBD1 covers 8 bases. After removal of 2 bases from V and 3 bases from J, the junction contained 18 bases not matched to a gene. CDR1 is SGHVS, CDR2 FQNEAQ, per germline. This CDR3 has 19 residues. CDR3 DNA: TGTGCCAGCAGCTTAATCTGGACAGGGAACATCAAAATGAACTACGAGCAGTACTTC. Translation gives CASSLIWTGNIKMNYEQYF.

This clone is a singleton in its sample. The J gene is TRBJ2-7, the V gene TRBV13, with 7 bases lining up with TRBD1. This CDR3 region has 13 residues. Looked up from germline, CDR1 is PRHDT and CDR2 is FYEKMQ (reference sequence). With 3 bases clipped from V and 4 bases from J, the junction kept 3 bases outside the gene matches. The CDR3 bases are TGTGCCAGCAGCTTCGGCAGGGGGTACGAGCAGTACTTC. This gives the protein CASSFGRGYEQYF. Based on the CDR3 plus reference TRBV13 and TRBJ2-7, the full variable domain is AAGVIQSPRHLIKEKRETATLKCYPIPRHDTVYWYQQGPGQDPQFLISFYEKMQSDKGSIPDRFSAQQFSDYHSELNMSSLELGDSALYFCASSFGRGYEQYFGPGTRLTVT.

This chain uses TRBV7-9 with TRBJ2-2, with a tentative D call TRBD1 (6 bases). V was shortened by 3 bases and J by 0 bases, with 11 bases between the two germline ends. This CDR3 contains 16 residues. Germline CDR1 is SEHNR and CDR2 is FQNEAQ (reference sequence). In nucleotides, the CDR3 is TGTGCCAGCAGCTTCTTACAGGGCTCGAACACCGGGGAGCTGTTTTTT. This sequence encodes CASSFLQGSNTGELFF.